A selection of T cell receptor beta chains follows, all from one sample in a study of blood T cell repertoires in COVID-19. Method: immunoSEQ multiplex PCR; TCRdb's copy keeps in-frame clones and lacks some. The sample holds about 160,000 clones, about 83% seen once. The sequenced sample consisted of peripheral blood. Receptors were obtained from a woman of 80 years or more with acute or convalescent COVID-19. Both conserved end residues are part of each CDR3. A D gene is named only where the DNA matches it firmly. Clone size is not always given. Where it is, it says once, few, many or a class for expanded clones.

clone_size j_call v_call d_call cdr3_nt cdr3_aa
- TRBJ2-1 TRBV24-1 TRBD2 TGTGCCACCAGTACGTTAGCGGGTGAGGATGAGCAGTTCTTC CATSTLAGEDEQFF
- TRBJ2-7 TRBV29-1 - TGCAGCGTCTTCTGGGAGGAATCCTACGAGCAGTACTTC CSVFWEESYEQYF
once TRBJ1-3 TRBV11-2 - TGTGCCAGTTCGGGACTGTCTGGAAACACCATATATTTT CASSGLSGNTIYF
- TRBJ1-1 TRBV29-1 TRBD1 TGCAGCGGAAACGGACAGGGTCGGGATGAAGCTTTCTTT CSGNGQGRDEAFF
- TRBJ2-3 TRBV11-2 TRBD2 TGTGCCAGCAGCTTAGGTTGGGCTAGCGGAAGCACAGATACGCAGTATTTT CASSLGWASGSTDTQYF
- TRBJ1-6 TRBV7-9 - TGTGCCAGCGGAGCGGGAGTCCCCAATTCACCCCTCCACTTT CASGAGVPNSPLHF
few TRBJ1-5 TRBV12-3/TRBV12-4 - TGTGCCAGCACCGGGAGAAGCAATCAGCCCCAGCATTTT CASTGRSNQPQHF
- TRBJ2-7 TRBV29-1 TRBD1 TGCAGCGGTGGACAGGGCTACGAGCAGTACTTC CSGGQGYEQYF
- TRBJ2-3 TRBV19 TRBD2 TGTGCCAGTAGTAGGACTAGCGGTGGGTTACCTATCACAGATACGCAGTATTTT CASSRTSGGLPITDTQYF
- TRBJ2-1 TRBV2 TRBD2 TGTGCCAGCACACGGGAGGCTGGGGATGAGCAGTTCTTC CASTREAGDEQFF
- TRBJ2-1 TRBV7-9 TRBD2 TGTGCCAGCAGCGGCACGGGACTAGCGGGGGGGAGCTCCTACAATGAGCAGTTCTTC CASSGTGLAGGSSYNEQFF
- TRBJ1-1 TRBV12-3/TRBV12-4 - TGTGCCAGCAGGGCGACAGGGAACACTGAAGCTTTCTTT CASRATGNTEAFF
- TRBJ2-1 TRBV10-3 - TGTGCCATCAGTGAGTCGAGGGAGAATGAGCAGTTCTTC CAISESRENEQFF
- TRBJ2-1 TRBV5-4 - TGTGCCAGCAGCTCCGGACTGGCAAGGAATGAGCAGTTCTTC CASSSGLARNEQFF
- TRBJ2-2 TRBV3-1/TRBV3-2 - TGTGCCAGCAGCCAAGTCAGGGAGCTGTTTTTT CASSQVRELFF
- TRBJ1-3 TRBV30 - TGTGCCTGGAGACCAGGACAGATCCAGACCATATATTTT CAWRPGQIQTIYF
- TRBJ2-2 TRBV11-2 TRBD1 TGTGCCAGCAGCTTAGCGGGAGGGACAGGGGGGAACACCGGGGAGCTGTTTTTT CASSLAGGTGGNTGELFF
- TRBJ2-5 TRBV27 - TGTGCCAGCACCTTAGAAGAGACCCAGTACTTC CASTLEETQYF
- TRBJ2-2 TRBV28 - TGTGCCAGCAGACGACAGGTACTAAACACCGGGGAGCTGTTTTTT CASRRQVLNTGELFF
few TRBJ1-5 TRBV19 TRBD1 TGTGCCACCGAAACCCATCAGGGGGATAGCAATCAGCCCCAGCATTTT CATETHQGDSNQPQHF
- TRBJ2-3 TRBV4-1 - TGCGCCAGCAGCCTTCCGGGATACACAGATACGCAGTATTTT CASSLPGYTDTQYF
- TRBJ1-2 TRBV6-2/TRBV6-3 - TGTGCCAGCAGCGCGGGACTTCGGTATGGCTACACCTTC CASSAGLRYGYTF
- TRBJ1-1 TRBV18 - TGTGCCAGCTCACCACGAGCCTTGGGGGGTTCGATGAACACTGAAGCTTTCTTT CASSPRALGGSMNTEAFF
- TRBJ2-2 TRBV11-2 TRBD2 TGTGCCAGCAGCTCTCTAAGGCGGGAGGCGGGCACCGGGGAGCTGTTTTTT CASSSLRREAGTGELFF
- TRBJ1-5 TRBV6-5 TRBD1 TGTGCCAGCAGTCCCCGGGACAGGCTCCTCGGGCCCCAGCATTTT CASSPRDRLLGPQHF
few TRBJ2-1 TRBV5-1 TRBD1 TGCGCCAGCAGCTTAGGACAGGACTACAATGAGCAGTTCTTC CASSLGQDYNEQFF
- TRBJ1-2 TRBV20-1 - TGCAGTGCTCCCCATGACTATGGCTACACCTTC CSAPHDYGYTF
- TRBJ2-1 TRBV2 - TGTGCCAGCAGGGGAGACCCCAGTGGTAATCATGAGCAGTTCTTC CASRGDPSGNHEQFF
- TRBJ1-2 TRBV28 - TGTGCCAGCAGTCCCAGGATGGGGCGCCATGGCGGGGGGGGCTACACCTTC CASSPRMGRHGGGGYTF
- TRBJ1-2 TRBV2 - TGTGCCAGCACACCCAGGGCAGATGCCTATGGCTACACCTTC CASTPRADAYGYTF
- TRBJ1-1 TRBV25-1 - TGTGCCAGCAGTGCGCTGGGGGGGTCGGGCATGAACACTGAAGCTTTCTTT CASSALGGSGMNTEAFF
- TRBJ1-2 TRBV30 - TGTGCCTGGAACCTAAGACAGGCCGTTGGTTATGGCTACACCTTC CAWNLRQAVGYGYTF
- TRBJ1-2 TRBV7-9 TRBD1 TGTGCCAGCAGCTTAGCAGGACAGGGACATGGCTACACCTTC CASSLAGQGHGYTF
- TRBJ1-2 TRBV24-1 - TGTGCCACCAGTCCAGGGTATAGCTATGGCTACACCTTC CATSPGYSYGYTF
once TRBJ1-1 TRBV6-6 - TGTGCCAGCAGCCCCATAGGGGCGATAAACACTGAAGCTTTCTTT CASSPIGAINTEAFF
- TRBJ1-4 TRBV7-8 - TGTGCCAGCAGCCGAGGTGGCGGGCTGGCTGAAAAACTGTTTTTT CASSRGGGLAEKLFF
- TRBJ2-2 TRBV6-1 TRBD2 TGTGCCAGCAGTGAAAGACGGGGGGGCACCGGGGAGCTGTTTTTT CASSERRGGTGELFF
few TRBJ1-4 TRBV6-1 - TGTGCCAGCAGTGAAGGGCACAGTGTAATGGAAAAACTGTTTTTT CASSEGHSVMEKLFF
once TRBJ2-7 TRBV2 - TGTGCCAGCAACGAAGGACCACTAGACTACGAGCAGTACTTC CASNEGPLDYEQYF
- TRBJ1-6 TRBV6-1 - TGTGCCAGCAGTGAAGCCTGGAGTTCACCCCTCCACTTT CASSEAWSSPLHF
- TRBJ2-1 TRBV12-5 - TGTGCTAGTGGTTTTGGCGGAGATTACAATGAGCAGTTCTTC CASGFGGDYNEQFF
- TRBJ2-1 TRBV5-5 TRBD2 TGTGCCAGCAGCTTGGGTCGGGGCACTAGCGGGATATACAATGAGCAGTTCTTC CASSLGRGTSGIYNEQFF
- TRBJ1-2 TRBV28 TRBD1 TGTGCCAGCAAGCCCGGGACAGATACGTATGGCTACACCTTC CASKPGTDTYGYTF
- TRBJ1-6 TRBV7-3 - TGTGCCAGCAGCTCCCAGGGGAATAACTCACCCCTCCACTTT CASSSQGNNSPLHF
- TRBJ2-1 TRBV21-1 - TGTGCCAGCAGCAAAGCGGGGGGCAATGAGCAGTTCTTC CASSKAGGNEQFF
- TRBJ1-5 TRBV30 TRBD1 TGTGCCTCGACAGGGAATGGGAGCAATCAGCCCCAGCATTTT CASTGNGSNQPQHF
once TRBJ1-6 TRBV27 TRBD1 TGTGCCAGCAGTTCAACAGACAGGGGCACTAATTCACCCCTCCACTTT CASSSTDRGTNSPLHF
- TRBJ2-3 TRBV2 TRBD1 TGTGCCACCATGGGACAGGGCATAGATACGCAGTATTTT CATMGQGIDTQYF
- TRBJ2-2 TRBV2 - TGTGCCAGCAGTGAAGAACAGAACACCGGGGAGCTGTTTTTT CASSEEQNTGELFF
- TRBJ1-2 TRBV30 TRBD1 TGTGCCTGGGGACAGGGATATCAGTATGGCTACACCTTC CAWGQGYQYGYTF